Sequencing of this T cell receptor (beta chain) was carried out in a study of CD8 T cell repertoires and HIV-1 epitope variants. The germline V gene has CDR1 SGHTA and CDR2 FQGTGA. The CDR3 consists of 14 residues. Trimming pared 1 base from V and 4 bases from J, leaving 10 bases between. Sequencing was performed with immunoSEQ multiplex PCR; in TCRdb, only in-frame clones are kept and a portion is missing. The sample has about 5,300 clones, more than 60% seen once. Comments on this clone: Antigen: not known.

The material sequenced was cultured CD8+ T cells derived from PBMCs. This rearrangement joins TRBV7-3 to TRBJ1-2, with D hard to call. The receptor comes from a male donor with HIV. The CDR3: CASSLSENSYGYTF. The CDR3 DNA reads as TGTGCCAGCAGCTTAAGCGAAAACAGCTATGGCTACACCTTC.